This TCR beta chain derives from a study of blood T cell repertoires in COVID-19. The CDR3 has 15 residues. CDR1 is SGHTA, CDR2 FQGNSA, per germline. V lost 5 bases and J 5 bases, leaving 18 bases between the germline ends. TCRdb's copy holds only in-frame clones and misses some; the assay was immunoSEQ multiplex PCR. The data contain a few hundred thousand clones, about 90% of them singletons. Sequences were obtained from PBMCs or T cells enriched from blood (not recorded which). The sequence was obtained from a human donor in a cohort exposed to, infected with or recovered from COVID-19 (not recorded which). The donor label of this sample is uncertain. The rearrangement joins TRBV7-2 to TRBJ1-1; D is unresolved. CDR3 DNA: TGTGCCAGCAGCCCTTCAAGGAGGGCGGGGACTGAAGCTTTCTTT. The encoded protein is CASSPSRRAGTEAFF.